These 25 T cell receptor beta chains came from one sample sequenced in a study of blood T cells in healthy people across ages. Alongside a J-beta primer mix, a sample-barcoded 5' primer served in a second PCR lasting roughly 7 to 11 cycles. Using its own MiXCR run on the 5' RACE reads, TCRdb lists one record per CDR3 protein. The sample consists of some 1.7 million distinct CDR3 sequences, under 30% of them appearing once. Specimen: blood. The receptors were sampled from a young woman in good health.

Note on this clonotype: A much larger clone sits a single nucleotide away, making a read error possible. The V gene is TRBV20-1, the J gene TRBJ2-3, with D unclear. V lost 1 base to trimming and J lost 4 bases, with 6 bases between them. The germline V gene encodes CDR1 DFQATT and CDR2 SNEGSKA (reference sequence). The CDR3 sequence is 12 residues long. CDR3 in amino acids: CSARAVSDTQYF. DNA of the CDR3: TGCAGTGCTAGAGCGGTCTCAGATACGCAGTATTTT.

This clonotype was counted only a few times. The rearrangement uses TRBV28 and TRBJ1-4; D might be TRBD1 (6 bases). The CDR3 spans 15 residues. The ends were cut back, 8 bases at V and 10 bases at J, with 23 bases in the middle. Per germline, CDR1 MDHEN and CDR2 SYDVKM. This CDR3 reads CASGPPLGGRGKLFF. CDR3 sequence (DNA): TGTGCCAGCGGTCCACCTTTAGGGGGGCGCGGAAAACTGTTTTTT.

The chain uses TRBV28 and TRBJ1-1; D unresolved. CDR1 and CDR2 (germline): MDHEN, SYDVKM. V lost 5 bases and J 7 bases, leaving 17 bases between the germline ends. The CDR3 spans 14 residues. The CDR3 region has the DNA TGTGCCAGCAGTCCTCCCCAAGAATCAGGTGAAGCTTTCTTT. Translation: CASSPPQESGEAFF.

The J gene is TRBJ1-2, the V gene TRBV7-3, with a weak D call TRBD1 (6 bases). V was pared by 4 bases and J by 13 bases, with 16 bases between. This CDR3 is built from 12 residues. Germline CDR1 is SGHTA and CDR2 is FQGTGA. The CDR3 coding sequence is TGTGCCAGCAGCTCCCAGGGTCAGGGGTTCACCTTC. This translates into CASSSQGQGFTF.

V and J are TRBV5-1 and TRBJ2-2, with D perhaps matching TRBD2 (5 bases). From germline, CDR1 is SGHRS and CDR2 YFSETQ. The CDR3 length is 14 residues. The V end lost 4 bases, the J end lost 4 bases, and 11 bases lay between the germline ends. CDR3 DNA sequence: TGCGCCAGCAGCCCGGGAAAGGCCACCGGGGAGCTGTTTTTT. Translation gives CASSPGKATGELFF.

The J gene is TRBJ2-2, the V gene TRBV7-9; possibly TRBD1 for D (6 bases). The length of the CDR3 is 14 residues. V lost 8 bases, J lost 6 bases, and 16 bases lay in between. The germline CDR1 and CDR2 sequences are SEHNR and FQNEAQ (reference sequence). CDR3: CASGTSGVAGELFF. Written as DNA, the CDR3 is TGTGCCAGCGGGACGTCAGGGGTGGCCGGGGAGCTGTTTTTT.

This clonotype occurred once. The V and J genes are TRBV20-1 and TRBJ2-7; D is possibly TRBD2 (6 bases). CDR3 size: 14 residues. Germline V gene lookup returns CDR1 DFQATT and CDR2 SNEGSKA (reference sequence). CDR3 amino acids: CPRTRAGLLYEQYF. DNA for the CDR3: TGCCCGCGGACGAGGGCGGGATTGCTCTACGAGCAGTACTTC.

The chain carries TRBV6-6 and TRBJ1-4; TRBD1 might be the D (6 bases). Germline lookup yields CDR1 MNHNY and CDR2 SVGAGI (reference sequence). The CDR3 extends over 13 amino acids. The V end lost 8 bases, the J end lost 8 bases, and 15 bases lay between the germline ends. CDR3 loop: CASQNRVKEKLFF. The DNA of the CDR3 is TGTGCCAGCCAGAACAGGGTAAAGGAAAAACTGTTTTTT.

This clonotype was observed a few times. The J gene is TRBJ1-6, the V gene TRBV20-1; D remains unclear. CDR1 is DFQATT and CDR2 is SNEGSKA in the germline V gene (reference sequence). The CDR3 extends over 15 amino acids. The ends were cut back, 3 bases at V and 8 bases at J, with 17 bases in the middle. The CDR3: CSASSQIQTDSPLHF. The CDR3, as DNA: TGCAGTGCTAGTAGCCAAATACAGACGGATTCACCCCTCCACTTT.

The chain is built from TRBV3-1 and TRBJ2-7; 8 bases map to TRBD2. Germline V gene sequence: CDR1 LGHDT, CDR2 YNNKEL (reference sequence). This CDR3 comprises 15 residues. J was trimmed by 1 base and V by 4 bases; bases with no gene match: 6. The CDR3 sequence: CASSPYSGASYEQYF. For the CDR3, the DNA is TGTGCCAGCAGCCCATATAGCGGGGCTTCCTACGAGCAGTACTTC.

The table lists this clonotype with many counts. The J gene is TRBJ2-7, the V gene TRBV20-1; possible D gene TRBD2, 5 bases. Trimming removed 0 bases at V and 2 bases at J, with 8 bases between. The CDR3 covers 13 residues. Per germline, CDR1 DFQATT and CDR2 SNEGSKA (reference sequence). The CDR3 here is CSARERTPYEQYF. The CDR3 coding sequence is TGCAGTGCTAGAGAGCGGACTCCCTACGAGCAGTACTTC.

The genes are TRBV19 and TRBJ2-4; TRBD1 aligns across 10 bases. The CDR3 sequence is 18 residues long. With 5 bases clipped from V and 2 bases from J, the junction kept 12 bases outside the gene matches. Per germline, CDR1 LNHDA and CDR2 SQIVND (reference sequence). The CDR3: CASSGRDRGPLTKNIQYF. CDR3 in DNA: TGTGCCAGTAGTGGCCGGGACAGGGGCCCCCTGACCAAAAACATTCAGTACTTC.

A remark on this clonotype: A much more abundant neighbour one base away suggests this may be a read error. The chain combines TRBV7-3 with TRBJ1-6; no definite D call. Germline CDR1 reads SGHTA; CDR2 reads FQGTGA. This CDR3 is 13 amino acids long. V was clipped by 3 bases and J by 10 bases, with 10 bases between them. The CDR3 here is CASSFGVKSPLHF. The CDR3 bases are TGTGCCAGCAGCTTCGGGGTTAAGTCACCCCTCCACTTT. Full variable domain (remainder filled in from reference TRBV7-3 and TRBJ1-6): GAGVSQTPSNKVTEKGKYVELRCDPISGHTALYWYRQSLGQGPEFLIYFQGTGAADDSGLPNDRFFAVRPEGSVSTLKIQRTERGDSAVYLCASSFGVKSPLHFGNGTRLTVT.

In its sample, this clonotype was seen a few times. V is TRBV9 and J is TRBJ1-2, with D possibly matching TRBD1 (5 bases). Trimming removed 5 bases from V and 8 bases from J, with 16 bases in between. Germline V CDR1 and CDR2: SGDLS, YYNGEE. This CDR3 is built from 13 residues. The CDR3 region is CASSPAGEGGYTF. CDR3 DNA: TGTGCCAGCAGTCCGGCGGGGGAGGGAGGCTACACCTTC.

CDR3 protein: CASSFIGTEQYF. CDR3 DNA sequence: TGTGCCAGCAGTTTCATCGGGACCGAGCAGTACTTC. The rearrangement joins TRBV27 to TRBJ2-7; D could derive from TRBD1 or TRBD2 (5 bases each). This CDR3 comprises 12 residues. The V and J ends lost 3 bases and 6 bases respectively, with 9 bases between them. Germline lookup yields CDR1 MNHEY and CDR2 SMNVEV (reference sequence).

This chain connects TRBV15 to TRBJ1-1, with a weak D call TRBD1 (6 bases). This CDR3 comprises 14 residues. Per the germline V gene, CDR1 is LNHNV and CDR2 is YYDKDF (reference sequence). Trimming cost V 3 bases and J 4 bases, with 12 bases left between them. The CDR3 DNA reads as TGTGCCACCAGCAGTGGAACAGGGAGCACTGAAGCTTTCTTT. It codes for CATSSGTGSTEAFF.

This chain connects TRBV20-1 to TRBJ2-3; weak D call: TRBD1 (5 bases). Looked up from germline, CDR1 is DFQATT and CDR2 is SNEGSKA (reference sequence). CDR3 length equals 14 residues. V was shortened by 4 bases and J by 1 base, with 12 bases between the two germline ends. CDR3 protein: CSATDNQGTDTQYF. The CDR3 DNA reads as TGCAGTGCTACGGACAATCAAGGCACAGATACGCAGTATTTT.

The chain couples TRBV28 to TRBJ1-2; TRBD1 might be the D (5 bases). Germline V gene sequence: CDR1 MDHEN, CDR2 SYDVKM. The CDR3 runs 13 residues. V gave up 2 bases and J gave up 6 bases, with 10 bases separating them. CDR3: CASSLGGDDGYTF. CDR3 bases: TGTGCCAGCAGTTTAGGGGGGGACGATGGCTACACCTTC.

A word on this clonotype: Its ends do not fully match the called genes, so a read error is possible. The chain uses TRBV28 and TRBJ1-1; D is possibly TRBD1 (6 bases). The CDR3 has 14 residues. CDR1 and CDR2 from the germline V gene are MDHEN and SYDVKM. The CDR3 nucleotides read TGTGCCAGCGGTTTACAGGGTCCCATCACTGAAGCTTTCTTT. Its protein product is CASGLQGPITEAFF.

This chain uses TRBV7-9 with TRBJ2-7; 16 bases fit TRBD2. CDR1 SEHNR and CDR2 FQNEAQ come from the germline V gene (reference sequence). Losses at the gene ends were 5 bases for V and 1 base for J; bases not matched to a gene: 11. The CDR3 totals 19 residues. The CDR3 sequence is CASSPGTSGRASRSYEQYF. For the CDR3, the DNA is TGTGCCAGCAGCCCCGGGACTAGCGGGAGGGCCAGTAGATCCTACGAGCAGTACTTC. Drawing the rest from reference TRBV7-9 and TRBJ2-7, the complete variable domain is DTGVSQNPRHKITKRGQNVTFRCDPISEHNRLYWYRQTLGQGPEFLTYFQNEAQLEKSRLLSDRFSAERPKGSFSTLEIQRTEQGDSAMYLCASSPGTSGRASRSYEQYFGPGTRLTVT.

The chain employs TRBV7-8 and TRBJ2-1; a possible D gene is TRBD2 (6 bases). V gave up 0 bases and J gave up 8 bases, with 17 bases separating them. The CDR3 length is 16 residues. Looked up from germline, CDR1 is SGHVS and CDR2 is FQNEAQ. As DNA, the CDR3 is TGTGCCAGCAGCTTAGCGCTCTGGGGGACTGGCTATGAGCAGTTCTTC. This codes for CASSLALWGTGYEQFF.

This clonotype was found a few times. One end of the junction does not line up with germline, which may come from a read error. The chain uses TRBV4-3 and TRBJ2-6; perhaps TRBD1 as D (5 bases). Germline CDR1 is LGHNA and CDR2 is YSLEER. The CDR3 has 14 residues. The CDR3 sequence is CASSQDTGANVRTF. Here the CDR3 DNA reads TGCGCCAGCAGTCAAGATACTGGGGCCAACGTCCGGACTTTC.

The rearrangement joins TRBV10-2 to TRBJ2-1, with 7 bases identical to TRBD2. The germline V gene has CDR1 WSHSY and CDR2 SAAADI. This CDR3 region has 14 residues. V shed 7 bases, J shed 13 bases, and the junction held 16 bases outside the gene matches. The CDR3 DNA is TGCGCCAGCAAAGCGGGATATATTTCCCACGAACAGTTCTTC. Translating gives CASKAGYISHEQFF.

The rearrangement uses TRBV11-2 and TRBJ2-1, with 8 bases that match TRBD2. The assigned J gene may be wrong: the sequence end matches TRBJ2-7 better. Germline V gene lookup returns CDR1 SGHAT and CDR2 FQNNGV. The CDR3 is 16 residues long. This CDR3 is CASSSQKLAAYNEQYF. CDR3 coding DNA: TGTGCCAGCAGCTCCCAAAAACTAGCGGCCTACAATGAGCAGTACTTC.

This chain joins TRBV3-1 and TRBJ2-7; 15 nucleotides match TRBD2. This CDR3 contains 16 residues. The germline V gene encodes CDR1 LGHDT and CDR2 YNNKEL (reference sequence). Trimming took 0 bases from V and 4 from J; bases not matched to a gene: 1. The DNA for the CDR3 is TGTGCCAGCAGCCAAGAGGGACTAGCGGGAGGTTACGAGCAGTACTTC. Its translation is CASSQEGLAGGYEQYF.